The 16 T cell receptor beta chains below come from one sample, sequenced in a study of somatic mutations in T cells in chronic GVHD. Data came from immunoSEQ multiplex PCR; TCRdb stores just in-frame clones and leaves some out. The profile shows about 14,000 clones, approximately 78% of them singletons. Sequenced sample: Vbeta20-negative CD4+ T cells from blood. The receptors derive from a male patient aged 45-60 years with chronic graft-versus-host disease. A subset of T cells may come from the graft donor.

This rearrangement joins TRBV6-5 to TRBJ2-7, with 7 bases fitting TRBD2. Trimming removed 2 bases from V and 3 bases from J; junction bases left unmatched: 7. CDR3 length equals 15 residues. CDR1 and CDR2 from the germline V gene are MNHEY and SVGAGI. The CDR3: CASSYTGEGGYEQYF. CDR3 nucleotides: TGTGCCAGCAGTTACACCGGGGAGGGTGGCTACGAGCAGTACTTC.

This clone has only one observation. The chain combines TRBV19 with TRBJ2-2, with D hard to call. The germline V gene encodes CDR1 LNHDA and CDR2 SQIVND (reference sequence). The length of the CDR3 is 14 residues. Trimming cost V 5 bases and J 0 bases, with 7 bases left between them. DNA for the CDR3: TGTGCCAGTAGTCCGTTCGCGAACACCGGGGAGCTGTTTTTT. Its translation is CASSPFANTGELFF.

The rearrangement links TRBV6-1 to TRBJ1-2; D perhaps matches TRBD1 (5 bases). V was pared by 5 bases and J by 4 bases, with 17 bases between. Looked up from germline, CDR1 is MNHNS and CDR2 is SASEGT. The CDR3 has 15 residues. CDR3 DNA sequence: TGTGCCAGCAGTTCAGACGGGCTTAGGGGCTATGGCTACACCTTC. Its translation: CASSSDGLRGYGYTF.

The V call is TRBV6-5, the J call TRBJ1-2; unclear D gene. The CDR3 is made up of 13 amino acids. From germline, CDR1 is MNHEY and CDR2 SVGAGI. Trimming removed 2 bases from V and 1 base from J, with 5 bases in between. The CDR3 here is CASSYPNNYGYTF. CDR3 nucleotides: TGTGCCAGCAGTTACCCCAATAACTATGGCTACACCTTC.

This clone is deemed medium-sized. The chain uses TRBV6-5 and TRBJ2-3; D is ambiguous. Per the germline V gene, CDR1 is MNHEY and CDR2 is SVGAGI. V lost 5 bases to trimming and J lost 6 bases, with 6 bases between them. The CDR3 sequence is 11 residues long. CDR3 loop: CASSTRDTQYF. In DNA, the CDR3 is TGTGCCAGCAGTACCCGGGATACGCAGTATTTT.

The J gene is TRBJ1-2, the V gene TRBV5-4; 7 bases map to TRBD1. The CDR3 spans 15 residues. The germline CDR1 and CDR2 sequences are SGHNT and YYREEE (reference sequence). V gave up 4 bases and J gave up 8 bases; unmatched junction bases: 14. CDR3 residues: CASSIYNRDSGGYTF. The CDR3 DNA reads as TGTGCCAGCAGCATCTACAACCGGGACAGCGGGGGCTACACCTTC.

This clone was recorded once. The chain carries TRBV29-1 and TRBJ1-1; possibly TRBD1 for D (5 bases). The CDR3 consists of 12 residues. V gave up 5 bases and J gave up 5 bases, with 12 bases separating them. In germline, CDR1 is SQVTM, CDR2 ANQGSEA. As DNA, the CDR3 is TGCAGCGTTTCGTCTGGGGCGACTGAAGCTTTCTTT. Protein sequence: CSVSSGATEAFF. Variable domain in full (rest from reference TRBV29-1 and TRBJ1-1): SAVISQKPSRDICQRGTSLTIQCQVDSQVTMMFWYRQQPGQSLTLIATANQGSEATYESGFVIDKFPISRPNLTFSTLTVSNMSPEDSSIYLCSVSSGATEAFFGQGTRLTVV.

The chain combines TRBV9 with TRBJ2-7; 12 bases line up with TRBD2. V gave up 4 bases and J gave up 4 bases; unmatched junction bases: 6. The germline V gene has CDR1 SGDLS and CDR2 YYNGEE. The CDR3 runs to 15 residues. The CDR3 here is CASSPRTSGTYEQYF. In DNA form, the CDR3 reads TGTGCCAGCAGCCCCCGGACTAGCGGGACATACGAGCAGTACTTC.

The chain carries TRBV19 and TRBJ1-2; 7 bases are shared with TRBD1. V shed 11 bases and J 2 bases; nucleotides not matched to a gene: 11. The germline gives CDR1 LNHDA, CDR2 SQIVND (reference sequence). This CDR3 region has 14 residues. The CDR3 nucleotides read TGTGCCTCCCGTCCCGACAGGGAGAACTATGGCTACACCTTC. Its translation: CASRPDRENYGYTF.

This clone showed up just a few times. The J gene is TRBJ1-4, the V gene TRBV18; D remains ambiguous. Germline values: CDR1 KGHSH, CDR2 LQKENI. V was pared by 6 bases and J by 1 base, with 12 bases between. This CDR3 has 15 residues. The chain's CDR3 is CASSPREETNEKLFF. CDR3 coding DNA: TGTGCCAGCTCCCCAAGAGAGGAAACTAATGAAAAACTGTTTTTT. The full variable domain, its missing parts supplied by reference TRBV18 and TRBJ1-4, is NAGVMQNPRHLVRRRGQEARLRCSPMKGHSHVYWYRQLPEEGLKFMVYLQKENIIDESGMPKERFSAEFPKEGPSILRIQQVVRGDSAAYFCASSPREETNEKLFFGSGTQLSVL.

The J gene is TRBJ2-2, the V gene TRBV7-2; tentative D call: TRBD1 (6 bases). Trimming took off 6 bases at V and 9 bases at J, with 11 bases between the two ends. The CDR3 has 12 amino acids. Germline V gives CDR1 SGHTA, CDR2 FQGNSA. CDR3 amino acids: CASSRGSRELFF. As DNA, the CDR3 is TGTGCCAGCAGTAGGGGGAGCCGGGAGCTGTTTTTT.

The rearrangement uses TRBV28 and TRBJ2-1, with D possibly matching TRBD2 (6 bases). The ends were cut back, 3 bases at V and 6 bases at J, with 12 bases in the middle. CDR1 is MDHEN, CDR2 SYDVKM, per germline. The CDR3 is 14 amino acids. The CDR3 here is CASSFQARGNEQFF. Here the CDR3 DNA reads TGTGCCAGCAGTTTCCAGGCGCGGGGCAATGAGCAGTTCTTC.

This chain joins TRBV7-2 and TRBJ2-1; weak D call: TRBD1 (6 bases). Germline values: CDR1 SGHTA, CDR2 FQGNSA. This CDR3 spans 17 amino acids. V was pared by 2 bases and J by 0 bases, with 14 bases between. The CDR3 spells CASSLQGLRISYNEQFF. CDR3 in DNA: TGTGCCAGCAGCTTACAGGGGCTTAGGATCTCCTACAATGAGCAGTTCTTC.

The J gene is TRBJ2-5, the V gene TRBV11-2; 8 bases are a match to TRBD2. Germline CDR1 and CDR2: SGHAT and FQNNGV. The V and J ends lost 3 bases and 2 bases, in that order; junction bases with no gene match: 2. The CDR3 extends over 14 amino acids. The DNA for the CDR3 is TGTGCCAGCAGCTTGGGACTAGTACAAGAGACCCAGTACTTC. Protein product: CASSLGLVQETQYF.

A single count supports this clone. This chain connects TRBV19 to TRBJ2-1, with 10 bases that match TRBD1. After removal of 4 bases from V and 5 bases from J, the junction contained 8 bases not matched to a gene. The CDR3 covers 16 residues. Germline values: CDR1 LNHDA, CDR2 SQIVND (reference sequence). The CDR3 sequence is CASSRLDRGNNNEQFF. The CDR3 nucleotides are TGTGCCAGTAGTAGGCTGGACAGGGGGAACAACAATGAGCAGTTCTTC.

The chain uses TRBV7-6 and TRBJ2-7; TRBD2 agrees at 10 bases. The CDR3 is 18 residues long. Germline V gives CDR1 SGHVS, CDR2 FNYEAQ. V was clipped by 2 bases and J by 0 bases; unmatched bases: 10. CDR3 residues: CASSLFASGSPSSYEQYF. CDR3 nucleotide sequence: TGTGCCAGCAGCTTATTTGCTAGCGGGAGTCCTAGCTCCTACGAGCAGTACTTC.